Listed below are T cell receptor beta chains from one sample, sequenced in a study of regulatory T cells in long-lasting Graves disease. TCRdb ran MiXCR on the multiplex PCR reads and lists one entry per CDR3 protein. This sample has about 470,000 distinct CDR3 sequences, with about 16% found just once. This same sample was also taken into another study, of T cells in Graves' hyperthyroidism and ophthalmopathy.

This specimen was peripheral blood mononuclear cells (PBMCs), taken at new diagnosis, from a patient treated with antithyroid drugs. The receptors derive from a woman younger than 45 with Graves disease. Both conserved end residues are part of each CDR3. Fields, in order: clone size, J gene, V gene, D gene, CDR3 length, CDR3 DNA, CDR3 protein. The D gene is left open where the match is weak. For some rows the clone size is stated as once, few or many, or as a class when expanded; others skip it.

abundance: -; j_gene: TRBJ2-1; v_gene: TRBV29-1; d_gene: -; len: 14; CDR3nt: TGCAGCGTGGGGCAGACCAGCTCCTACAGTGAGCAGTTCTTC; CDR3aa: CSVGQTSSYSEQFF
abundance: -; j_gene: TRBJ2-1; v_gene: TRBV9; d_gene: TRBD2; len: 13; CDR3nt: TGTGCCAGCACCAGCGGGAGGGCGAATGAGCAGTTCTTC; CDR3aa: CASTSGRANEQFF
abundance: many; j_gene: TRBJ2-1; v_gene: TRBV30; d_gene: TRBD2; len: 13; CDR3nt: TGTGCCTACAGACTAGCGGGATACAATGAGCAGTTCTTC; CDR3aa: CAYRLAGYNEQFF
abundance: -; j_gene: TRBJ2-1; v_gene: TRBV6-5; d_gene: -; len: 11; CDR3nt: TGTGCCAGCAGTTCTCCCTACGAGCAGTTCTTC; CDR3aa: CASSSPYEQFF
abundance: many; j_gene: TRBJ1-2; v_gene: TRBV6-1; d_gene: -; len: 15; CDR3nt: TGTGCCAGCAGTACCGGGGCCAGGTCGTTAGCGGGCTACACCTTC; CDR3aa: CASSTGARSLAGYTF
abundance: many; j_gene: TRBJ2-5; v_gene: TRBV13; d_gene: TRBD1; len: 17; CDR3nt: TGTGCCAGCAGCTCCCGCGGACAGGGGGGTGCATATGAGACCCAGTACTTC; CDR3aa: CASSSRGQGGAYETQYF
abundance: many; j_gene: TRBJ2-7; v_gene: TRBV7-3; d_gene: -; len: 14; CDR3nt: TGTGCCAGCAGCCCCGGGTCCCCAGGGGACGAGCAGTACTTC; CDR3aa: CASSPGSPGDEQYF
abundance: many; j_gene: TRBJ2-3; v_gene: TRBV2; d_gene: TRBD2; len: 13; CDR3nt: TGTGCCAGCGACCCGGGAGGGACAGATACGCAGTATTTT; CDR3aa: CASDPGGTDTQYF
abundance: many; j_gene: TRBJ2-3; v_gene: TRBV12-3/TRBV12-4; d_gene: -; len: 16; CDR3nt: TGTGCCAGCAGTTTCAGGGCCAACGCGCTCCCAGATACGCAGTATTTT; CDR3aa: CASSFRANALPDTQYF
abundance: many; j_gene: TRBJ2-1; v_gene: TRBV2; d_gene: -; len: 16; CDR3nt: TGTGCCAGCAGTGATTATGGAGCGAGCTCCTACAATGAGCAGTTCTTC; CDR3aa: CASSDYGASSYNEQFF
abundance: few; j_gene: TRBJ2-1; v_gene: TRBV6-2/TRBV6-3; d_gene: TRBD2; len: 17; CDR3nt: TGTGCCAGCAGTCTGCGGGCTAGCGGGAGAGTCTACAATGAGCAGTTCTTC; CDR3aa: CASSLRASGRVYNEQFF
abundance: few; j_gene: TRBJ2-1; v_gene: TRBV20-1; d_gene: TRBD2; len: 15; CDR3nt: TGCAGTGCTAGTGGCCTACTAGCGGGAGAAAATGAGCAGTTCTTC; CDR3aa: CSASGLLAGENEQFF
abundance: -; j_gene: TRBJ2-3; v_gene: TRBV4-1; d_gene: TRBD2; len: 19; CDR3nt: TGCGCCAGCAGCCAAGTGGTGAGCGGGAGGGCATTAAGCACAGATACGCAGTATTTT; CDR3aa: CASSQVVSGRALSTDTQYF
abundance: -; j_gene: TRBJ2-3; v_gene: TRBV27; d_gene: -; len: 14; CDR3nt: TGTGCCAGCAGTTTAAGGTTGGACGCAGATACGCAGTATTTT; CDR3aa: CASSLRLDADTQYF
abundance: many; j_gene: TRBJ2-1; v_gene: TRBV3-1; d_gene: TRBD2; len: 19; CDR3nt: TGTGCCAGCAGCCAAGCGGGACTAGCGGGAGGTTCCTCCTACAATGAGCAGTTCTTC; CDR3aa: CASSQAGLAGGSSYNEQFF
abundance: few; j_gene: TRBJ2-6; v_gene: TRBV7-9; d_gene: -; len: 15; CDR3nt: TGTGCCAGCAGCCCGACGACCTCTGGGGCCAACGTCCTGACTTTC; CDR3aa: CASSPTTSGANVLTF
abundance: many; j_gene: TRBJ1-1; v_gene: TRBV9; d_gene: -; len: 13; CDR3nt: TGTGCCAGCGGTGGGGGGGTGAACACTGAAGCTTTCTTT; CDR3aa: CASGGGVNTEAFF
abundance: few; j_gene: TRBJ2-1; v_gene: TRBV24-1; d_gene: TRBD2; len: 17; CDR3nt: TGTGCCACCAGTGATCAACGGACTGGCGGGAGATCCAATGAGCAGTTCTTC; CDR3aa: CATSDQRTGGRSNEQFF
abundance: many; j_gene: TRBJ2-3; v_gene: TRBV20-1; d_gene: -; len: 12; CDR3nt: TGCAGTGCTAGACTAACTACAGATACGCAGTATTTT; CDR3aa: CSARLTTDTQYF
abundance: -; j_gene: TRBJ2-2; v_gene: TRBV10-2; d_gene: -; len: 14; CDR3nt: TGCGCCAGCAGGGATGAGGCGTACACCGGGGAGCTGTTTTTT; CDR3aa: CASRDEAYTGELFF
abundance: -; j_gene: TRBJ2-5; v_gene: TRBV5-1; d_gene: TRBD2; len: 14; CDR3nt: TGCGCCAGCAGCTTGAGGGTAGCGGGGGAGACCCAGTACTTC; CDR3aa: CASSLRVAGETQYF
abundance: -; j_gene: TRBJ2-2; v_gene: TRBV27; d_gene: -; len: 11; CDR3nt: TGTGCCAGCCTTTCCGGCGGGGAGCTGTTTTTT; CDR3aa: CASLSGGELFF
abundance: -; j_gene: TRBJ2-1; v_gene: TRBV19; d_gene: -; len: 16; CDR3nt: TGTGCCAGTAGTATAGGTGGCCTCCGCTCCTACAATGAGCAGTTCTTC; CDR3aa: CASSIGGLRSYNEQFF
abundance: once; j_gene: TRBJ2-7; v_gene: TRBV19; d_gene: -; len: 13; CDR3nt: TGTGCCAGTAGCATAGACAGCAGGTACGAGCAGTACTTC; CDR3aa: CASSIDSRYEQYF
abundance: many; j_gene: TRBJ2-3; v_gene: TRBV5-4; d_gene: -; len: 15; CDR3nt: TGTGCCAGCAGCTTGAGTACGGGAACCACAGATACGCAGTATTTT; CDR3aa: CASSLSTGTTDTQYF
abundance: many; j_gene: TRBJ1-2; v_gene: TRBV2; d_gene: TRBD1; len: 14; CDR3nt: TGTGCCAGCAGTGTCGGGACAGTGCCCCAGGGCTACACCTTC; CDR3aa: CASSVGTVPQGYTF
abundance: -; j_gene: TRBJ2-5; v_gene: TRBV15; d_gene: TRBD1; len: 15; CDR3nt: TGTGCCACCAGCGCCCGGGACAGGGGCCAAGAGACCCAGTACTTC; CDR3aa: CATSARDRGQETQYF
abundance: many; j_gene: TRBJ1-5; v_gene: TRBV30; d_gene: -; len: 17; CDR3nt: TGTGCCTGGAGTGTAGGGGCGGGGGGCACTAGCAATCAGCCCCAGCATTTT; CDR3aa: CAWSVGAGGTSNQPQHF
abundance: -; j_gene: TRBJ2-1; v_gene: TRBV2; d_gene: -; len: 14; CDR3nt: TGTGCCAGCAGTTTACTAGGGGGGTTGAATGAGCAGTTCTTC; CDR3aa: CASSLLGGLNEQFF